The 22 T cell receptor beta chains given below trace back to one sample, sequenced in a study of T cells in narcolepsy. Produced via immunoSEQ multiplex PCR; TCRdb's table is partial and in-frame only. Among nearly 35,000 clones listed, approximately 80% were seen once. The sample taken for sequencing was memory (CD45RA-) CD4+ T cells from blood. These receptors were obtained from a human donor in good health.

This clone has more than one count but fewer than ten. V is TRBV7-9 and J is TRBJ1-2, with a tentative D call TRBD1 (5 bases). The V gene lost 5 bases and the J gene lost 9 bases, with 13 bases spanning the gap. The germline V gene has CDR1 SEHNR and CDR2 FQNEAQ (reference sequence). CDR3 size: 12 residues. DNA for the CDR3: TGTGCCAGCAGCCGAGGGACGGCTAGCTACACCTTC. It specifies CASSRGTASYTF.

Here the CDR3 DNA reads TGTGCCAGCAGCCCCTTAGGCGGGACCCCAACCTACGAGCAGTACTTC. Translation: CASSPLGGTPTYEQYF. The gene calls are TRBV4-2 and TRBJ2-5, with a weak D call TRBD2 (6 bases). The DNA end is more similar to TRBJ2-7, so the J call may be wrong. Looked up from germline, CDR1 is LGHNA and CDR2 is YNFKEQ. This CDR3 is 16 amino acids long.

This clone was seen only a few times. This chain joins TRBV6-6 and TRBJ2-7; no reliable D call. Germline V gene lookup returns CDR1 MNHNY and CDR2 SVGAGI (reference sequence). Trimming shortened V by 8 bases and J by 1 base, and 0 bases separated the two germline ends. CDR3 length: 9 amino acids. CDR3 nucleotides: TGTGCCAGCTCCTACGAGCAGTACTTC. Residues: CASSYEQYF.

This rearrangement joins TRBV10-2 to TRBJ2-7, with 10 bases lining up with TRBD1. This CDR3 has 15 amino acids. V lost 9 bases to trimming and J lost 5 bases; unmatched junction nucleotides: 13. Germline CDR1 is WSHSY and CDR2 is SAAADI. CDR3 in DNA: TGCGCCAGGAACCACAACCGGGACAGGGGTGACGAGCAGTACTTC. Its translation is CARNHNRDRGDEQYF.

V gene TRBV10-3 combines with J gene TRBJ1-1, with D unresolved. This CDR3 region has 14 residues. Germline-derived CDR1 and CDR2 are ENHRY and SYGVKD. V lost 5 bases and J lost 0, with 10 bases in between. CDR3 protein: CAISSSPLNTEAFF. CDR3 DNA: TGTGCCATCAGTAGCAGTCCTTTGAACACTGAAGCTTTCTTT.

This clone came up once. This chain links TRBV10-1 with TRBJ2-3; 9 positions match TRBD2. Unmatched junction bases numbered 2, after V lost 3 bases and J lost 1 base. The CDR3 consists of 15 residues. Germline CDR1 and CDR2: WNHNN and SYGVQD (reference sequence). Written as DNA, the CDR3 is TGCGCCAGCAGTGATCAGCGGGGGGGCACAGATACGCAGTATTTT. Translating gives CASSDQRGGTDTQYF.

The chain combines TRBV30 with TRBJ1-1; TRBD1 agrees at 7 bases. The V segment lost 5 bases and the J segment 11 bases; nucleotides outside the gene matches: 17. Germline-derived CDR1 and CDR2 are GTSNPN and SVGIG (reference sequence). The CDR3 length is 14 residues. The CDR3: CAWDKGRGPWRAFF. Here the CDR3 DNA reads TGTGCCTGGGACAAGGGAAGGGGGCCATGGAGGGCTTTCTTT.

This clone was seen more than once but under ten times. The J gene is TRBJ1-2, the V gene TRBV7-2; D is unclear. The CDR3 contains 12 residues. In germline, CDR1 is SGHTA, CDR2 FQGNSA. V shed 5 bases and J shed 2 bases, with 6 bases lying between them. CDR3 coding DNA: TGTGCCAGCAGCGATAGAAACTATGGCTACACCTTC. It is translated as CASSDRNYGYTF. The full variable domain, completed using reference TRBV7-2 and TRBJ1-2, is GAGVSQSPSNKVTEKGKDVELRCDPISGHTALYWYRQSLGQGLEFLIYFQGNSAPDKSGLPSDRFSAERTGGSVSTLTIQRTQQEDSAVYLCASSDRNYGYTFGSGTRLTVV.

The chain couples TRBV5-6 to TRBJ1-2, with D unclear. This CDR3 region has 17 residues. V was shortened by 0 bases and J by 3 bases, with 18 bases between the two germline ends. Looked up from germline, CDR1 is SGHDT and CDR2 is YYEEEE. The CDR3 nucleotides are TGTGCCAGCAGCTTGGTTATGGCGGCAGGACCCGACTATGGCTACACCTTC. Translating it yields CASSLVMAAGPDYGYTF. The full variable domain, rest sourced from reference TRBV5-6 and TRBJ1-2, is DAGVTQSPTHLIKTRGQQVTLRCSPKSGHDTVSWYQQALGQGPQFIFQYYEEEERQRGNFPDRFSGHQFPNYSSELNVNALLLGDSALYLCASSLVMAAGPDYGYTFGSGTRLTVV.

This chain links TRBV10-3 with TRBJ1-1; 12 bases are shared with TRBD1. The CDR3 covers 15 residues. Germline trimming cut 6 bases from V and 1 base from J; bases unmatched to any gene: 3. The germline gives CDR1 ENHRY, CDR2 SYGVKD. CDR3 protein: CAIRGQGASNTEAFF. The CDR3 DNA reads TGTGCCATCAGGGGACAGGGGGCGTCGAACACTGAAGCTTTCTTT.

This rearrangement joins TRBV21-1 to TRBJ1-5; the DNA was not used to check the table's D call, TRBD1. TRBV21-1 is an annotated pseudogene. The CDR3 has 15 residues. CDR3 nucleotides: TGTGCCAGCAGCATAAGGACAGAAGGCAATCAGCCCCAGCATTTT. It is translated as CASSIRTEGNQPQHF.

V usage is TRBV6-5 and J usage is TRBJ2-2; TRBD2 matches 8 bases. The CDR3 extends over 14 amino acids. CDR1 is MNHEY and CDR2 is SVGAGI in the germline V gene. The ends lost 8 bases at V and 7 bases at J; junction bases unmatched: 9. In nucleotides, the CDR3 is TGTGCCAGCTCCTCGGGGGGGTTGAGCGGGGAGCTGTTTTTT. This sequence encodes CASSSGGLSGELFF.

This chain links TRBV5-6 with TRBJ1-5; perhaps TRBD1 as D (6 bases). The CDR3 contains 17 residues. V was cut by 4 bases and J by 1 base, with 18 bases left in between. Germline V gene sequence: CDR1 SGHDT, CDR2 YYEEEE. The CDR3 loop is CASSASEQGSSNQPQHF. The CDR3 DNA reads as TGTGCCAGCAGCGCATCAGAACAGGGTTCAAGCAATCAGCCCCAGCATTTT.

The V and J genes are TRBV2 and TRBJ1-5; 9 bases line up with TRBD1. Per germline, CDR1 SNHLY and CDR2 FYNNEI. V was clipped by 4 bases and J by 6 bases; unmatched bases: 4. The CDR3 contains 14 residues. CDR3 sequence: CASSVGTGIQPQHF. CDR3 coding DNA: TGTGCCAGCAGTGTGGGGACAGGGATTCAGCCCCAGCATTTT.

V is TRBV7-2 and J is TRBJ2-3, with TRBD2 matching over 13 bases. Per germline, CDR1 SGHTA and CDR2 FQGNSA. V was clipped by 5 bases and J by 0 bases; unmatched bases: 11. The CDR3 has 19 residues. CDR3 sequence: CASSPAGLAGFSSTDTQYF. CDR3 nucleotide sequence: TGTGCCAGCAGCCCAGCGGGACTAGCGGGATTCTCCAGCACAGATACGCAGTATTTT.

The chain combines TRBV25-1 with TRBJ2-3, with 8 bases aligning to TRBD1. Germline-derived CDR1 and CDR2 are MGHDK and SYGVNS. The CDR3 has 13 amino acids. The ends lost 7 bases at V and 3 bases at J; junction bases unmatched: 3. The DNA for the CDR3 is TGTGCCAGCACCAGGACAGGGACAGATACGCAGTATTTT. Amino acids: CASTRTGTDTQYF.

V is TRBV11-2 and J is TRBJ2-1, with D possibly matching TRBD1 (6 bases). The germline gives CDR1 SGHAT, CDR2 FQNNGV. The CDR3 length is 14 residues. V lost 4 bases and J lost 8, with 15 bases in between. The CDR3 DNA is TGTGCCAGCAGCTCCCCCAATGAGGGGGATGAGCAGTTCTTC. It translates to CASSSPNEGDEQFF.

There are a few counts of this clone. The DNA of the CDR3 is TGTGCCAGCAGAGACAGGCCGGGAGAGACCCAGTACTTC. Protein sequence: CASRDRPGETQYF. The V and J genes are TRBV6-5 and TRBJ2-5; perhaps TRBD1 as D (6 bases). This CDR3 has 13 residues. V was trimmed by 6 bases and J by 4 bases, leaving 12 bases between them. Germline V gene sequence: CDR1 MNHEY, CDR2 SVGAGI.

The rearrangement joins TRBV5-6 to TRBJ1-5, with D possibly matching TRBD1 (6 bases). Germline CDR1 and CDR2: SGHDT and YYEEEE. Deletions cut 9 bases from V and 2 bases from J, with 15 bases between. This CDR3 has 14 residues. The CDR3 loop is CATSRGTRNQPQHF. CDR3 sequence (DNA): TGTGCCACGTCCAGGGGAACACGCAATCAGCCCCAGCATTTT. Variable domain in full (rest from reference TRBV5-6 and TRBJ1-5): DAGVTQSPTHLIKTRGQQVTLRCSPKSGHDTVSWYQQALGQGPQFIFQYYEEEERQRGNFPDRFSGHQFPNYSSELNVNALLLGDSALYLCATSRGTRNQPQHFGDGTRLSIL.

This rearrangement joins TRBV5-8 to TRBJ2-1; D is undetermined. This CDR3 contains 17 residues. V was trimmed by 0 bases and J by 7 bases, leaving 20 bases between them. In germline, CDR1 is SGHTS, CDR2 YDEGEE. CDR3 protein: CASSLEPSVDGWNEQFF. In nucleotides, the CDR3 is TGTGCCAGCAGCTTGGAGCCTTCGGTGGATGGGTGGAATGAGCAGTTCTTC.

Points on this clone: Other DNA sequences from this sample encode an identical CDR3 as well. The rearrangement links TRBV7-2 to TRBJ2-3; D ambiguous. The germline V gene has CDR1 SGHTA and CDR2 FQGNSA. V was cut by 0 bases and J by 1 base, with 8 bases left in between. CDR3 length: 15 amino acids. DNA for the CDR3: TGTGCCAGCAGCTTAGCGATGAGAGGCACAGATACGCAGTATTTT. As protein: CASSLAMRGTDTQYF. The complete variable domain, with remaining parts taken from reference TRBV7-2 and TRBJ2-3, reads GAGVSQSPSNKVTEKGKDVELRCDPISGHTALYWYRQSLGQGLEFLIYFQGNSAPDKSGLPSDRFSAERTGGSVSTLTIQRTQQEDSAVYLCASSLAMRGTDTQYFGPGTRLTVL.

Note on this clone: This CDR3 is also generated by other DNA sequences in the sample. The chain links TRBV7-9 to TRBJ1-1; no clear D gene. This CDR3 contains 13 residues. V lost 1 base and J 2 bases, leaving 5 bases between the germline ends. Germline CDR1 is SEHNR and CDR2 is FQNEAQ (reference sequence). CDR3 in DNA: TGTGCCAGCAGCTTAGAGGTTAACACTGAAGCTTTCTTT. Amino acid sequence: CASSLEVNTEAFF.